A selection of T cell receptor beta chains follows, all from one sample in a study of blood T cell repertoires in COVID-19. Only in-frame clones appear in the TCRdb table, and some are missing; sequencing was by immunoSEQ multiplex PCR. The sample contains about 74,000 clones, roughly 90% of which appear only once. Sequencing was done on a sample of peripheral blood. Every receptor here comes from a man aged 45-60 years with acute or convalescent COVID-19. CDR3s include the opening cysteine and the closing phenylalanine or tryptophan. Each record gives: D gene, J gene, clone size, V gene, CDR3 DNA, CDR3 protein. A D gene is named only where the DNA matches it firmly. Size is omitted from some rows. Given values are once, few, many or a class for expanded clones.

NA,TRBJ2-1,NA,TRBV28,TGTGCCAGCAGCCCACCAGGGGATTTCTACAATGAGCAGTTCTTC,CASSPPGDFYNEQFF
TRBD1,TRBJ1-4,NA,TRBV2,TGTGCCAGCGTTCGCGACAGGGGTGAAATGCTGTTTTTT,CASVRDRGEMLFF
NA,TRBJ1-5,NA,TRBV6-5,TGTGCCAGCAAAGGACAGTACAATCAGCCCCAGCATTTT,CASKGQYNQPQHF
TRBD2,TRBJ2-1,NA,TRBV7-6,TGTGCCAGCGGGGGAAGCGGGGGCCACTCCTACAATGAGCAGTTCTTC,CASGGSGGHSYNEQFF
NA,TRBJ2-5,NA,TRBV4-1,TGCGCCAGCAGCCAAGATGTCCAGGGAGGTTTTGAGACCCAGTACTTC,CASSQDVQGGFETQYF
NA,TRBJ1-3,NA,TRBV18,TGTGCCAGCTCACCATTCGTAAACACCATATATTTT,CASSPFVNTIYF
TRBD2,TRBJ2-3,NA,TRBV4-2,TGTGCCAGCAGCCAAGATCTGGAGCGGGGAGTTACAGATACGCAGTATTTT,CASSQDLERGVTDTQYF
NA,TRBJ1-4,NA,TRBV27,TGTGCCAGCAGTAGAGCGGGAACAACTAATGAAAAACTGTTTTTT,CASSRAGTTNEKLFF
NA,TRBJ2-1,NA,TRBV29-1,TGCAGCGAGCCCAGGGGCCACGACAATGAGCAGTTCTTC,CSEPRGHDNEQFF
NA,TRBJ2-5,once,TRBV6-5,TGTGCCAGCAGATCCCTAGAGACCCAGTACTTC,CASRSLETQYF
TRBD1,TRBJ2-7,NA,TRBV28,TGTGCCAGCAGGAGGACAGGGTACGAGCAGTACTTC,CASRRTGYEQYF
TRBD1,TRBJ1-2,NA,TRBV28,TGTGCCAGCAGTTTAACAGGGGCGGGGGGCTATGGCTACACCTTC,CASSLTGAGGYGYTF
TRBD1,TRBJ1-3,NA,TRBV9,TGTGCCAGCAGCTTTAGACCGGGACAGGGATCTGGAAACACCATATATTTT,CASSFRPGQGSGNTIYF
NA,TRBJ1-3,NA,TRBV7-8,TGTGCCAGCAGCTACCTACCCGACAGGCCCAACTCTGGAAACACCATATATTTT,CASSYLPDRPNSGNTIYF
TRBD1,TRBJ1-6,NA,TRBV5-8,TGTGCCAGCAGCCTCTTTGGACAGGGGGATTCACCCCTCCACTTT,CASSLFGQGDSPLHF
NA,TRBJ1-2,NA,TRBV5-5,TGTGCCAGCAGCTTTAAGACACCTAACTATGGCTACACCTTC,CASSFKTPNYGYTF
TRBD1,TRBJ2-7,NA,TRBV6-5,TGTGCCAGCAAACCGGGACAGAACTACGAGCAGTACTTC,CASKPGQNYEQYF
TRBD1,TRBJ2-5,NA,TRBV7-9,TGTGCCAGCAGCCGGGTTGCTGGGGACAGGCGCCAAGAGACCCAGTACTTC,CASSRVAGDRRQETQYF
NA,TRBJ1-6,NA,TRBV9,TGTGCCAGCAGCTCCAGGCTAAATAATTCACCCCTCCACTTT,CASSSRLNNSPLHF
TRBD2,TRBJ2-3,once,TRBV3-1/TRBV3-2,TGTGCCAGCAGCCAAAACTATGCGGGGGGTGGGACAGATACGCAGTATTTT,CASSQNYAGGGTDTQYF
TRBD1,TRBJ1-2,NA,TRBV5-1,TGCGCCAGTACACAAGACAGGGGTTATGGCTACACCTTC,CASTQDRGYGYTF
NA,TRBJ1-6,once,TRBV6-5,TGTGCCAGCAGTTCCCGGGGAGTCTCCTATAATTCACCCCTCCACTTT,CASSSRGVSYNSPLHF
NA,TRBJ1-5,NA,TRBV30,TGTGCCTGGAGTTGGGGCGGGAGGGGTAGCAATCAGCCCCAGCATTTT,CAWSWGGRGSNQPQHF
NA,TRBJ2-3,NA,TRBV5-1,TGCGCCAGCAGCTTAGACAGCGGCCCCGGGAGCTCTCGGGGCGATACGCAGTATTTT,CASSLDSGPGSSRGDTQYF
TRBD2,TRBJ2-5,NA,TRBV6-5,TGTGCCAGCACCCAAGTGGGAGGGCTGGAGACCCAGTACTTC,CASTQVGGLETQYF
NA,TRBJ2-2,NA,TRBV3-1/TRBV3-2,TGTGCCAGCAGCCAAGTGGTAGCGTCGAACACCGGGGAGCTGTTTTTT,CASSQVVASNTGELFF
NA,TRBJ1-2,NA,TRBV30,TGTGCCTGGACCCCCGGGGGAGGGGCGGGTGGCTACACCTTC,CAWTPGGGAGGYTF
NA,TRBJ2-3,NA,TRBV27,TGTGCCAGCAGTTTTTTGGGGCAGGATACGCAGTATTTT,CASSFLGQDTQYF
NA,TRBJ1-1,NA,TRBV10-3,TGTGCCATCAGTGCGAGGGAAAGGTGGGGAGGCACTGAAGCTTTCTTT,CAISARERWGGTEAFF
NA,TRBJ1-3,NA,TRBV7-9,TGTGCCAGCAGCTGGAGCCCTACCCGCCTATCTGGAAACACCATATATTTT,CASSWSPTRLSGNTIYF